The 8 T cell receptor beta chains below come from one sample, sequenced in a study of T-cell memory formation after mild COVID-19. TCRdb recomputed calls from the 5' RACE reads with MiXCR, one row per CDR3 protein. The data contain about 430,000 distinct CDR3 sequences, approximately 19% of them singletons. Sequences were obtained from PBMCs or a T cell subset sorted from them (not recorded which). These receptors all come from a man aged 18 to 29 who had mild COVID-19 (a few samples of this study predate the infection). Cell type and time point are not known.

This clonotype showed up just a few times. The chain links TRBV29-1 to TRBJ2-2; D is possibly TRBD2 (6 bases). V was trimmed by 7 bases and J by 7 bases, leaving 16 bases between them. The CDR3 spans 13 residues. CDR1 is SQVTM, CDR2 ANQGSEA, per germline. The CDR3 is CSGRLGSLGELFF. CDR3 DNA: TGCAGCGGGCGACTAGGAAGTCTCGGGGAGCTGTTTTTT.

This clonotype was counted a few times. The chain links TRBV27 to TRBJ2-1; 8 positions match TRBD2. Germline V gene lookup returns CDR1 MNHEY and CDR2 SMNVEV (reference sequence). CDR3 length: 16 residues. Trimming removed 7 bases from V and 3 bases from J; junction bases left unmatched: 11. CDR3 nucleotide sequence: TGTGCCAGCATAGGTTTCAGCGGGGGTCTCTACAATGAGCAGTTCTTC. This encodes CASIGFSGGLYNEQFF.

The V and J genes are TRBV7-2 and TRBJ2-1; TRBD2 agrees at 10 bases. J lost 8 bases, V lost 5 bases, and 12 bases had no gene match. Germline CDR1 SGHTA, CDR2 FQGNSA. The CDR3 is 16 amino acids. The CDR3 region is CASSPRGSGGAYEQFF. The CDR3 coding sequence is TGTGCCAGCAGCCCCCGAGGGAGCGGGGGGGCCTATGAGCAGTTCTTC.

V is TRBV27 and J is TRBJ2-7; 12 bases are a match to TRBD1. Germline V lookup: CDR1 MNHEY, CDR2 SMNVEV (reference sequence). The CDR3 contains 15 residues. The trim removed 8 bases at V and 7 bases at J, leaving 12 bases unmatched. CDR3 sequence (DNA): TGTGCCAGCTGCAGTTTGGGACAGGGGGCACGGGAGCAGTACTTC. Its translation is CASCSLGQGAREQYF.

The rearrangement uses TRBV5-1 and TRBJ1-3, with 8 bases aligning to TRBD1. This CDR3 is built from 17 residues. Germline V gene lookup returns CDR1 SGHRS and CDR2 YFSETQ. Losses at the gene ends were 4 bases for V and 4 bases for J; bases not matched to a gene: 13. DNA of the CDR3: TGCGCCAGCAGCCGGACAGGGCGAGGCCCTGGGGGAAACACCATATATTTT. This sequence encodes CASSRTGRGPGGNTIYF.

The rearrangement uses TRBV15 and TRBJ2-5; 7 bases align to TRBD2. Germline V gene sequence: CDR1 LNHNV, CDR2 YYDKDF (reference sequence). This CDR3 is 15 amino acids long. V shed 4 bases and J 7 bases; nucleotides not matched to a gene: 12. CDR3 coding DNA: TGTGCCACCAGCATCGAGAGTAGCGGGCCGGGGACCCAGTACTTC. The encoded protein is CATSIESSGPGTQYF. The full variable domain, in which reference TRBV15 and TRBJ2-5 provide the parts outside the CDR3, is DAMVIQNPRYQVTQFGKPVTLSCSQTLNHNVMYWYQQKSSQAPKLLFHYYDKDFNNEADTPDNFQSRRPNTSFCFLDIRSPGLGDTAMYLCATSIESSGPGTQYFGPGTRLLVL.

The chain uses TRBV4-3 and TRBJ1-4; no clear D gene. The CDR3 sequence is 16 residues long. CDR1 and CDR2 from the germline V gene are LGHNA and YSLEER. Deletions cut 0 bases from V and 5 bases from J, with 13 bases between. CDR3 sequence: CASSQEGSTVNEKLFF. The CDR3 region has the DNA TGCGCCAGCAGCCAAGAGGGAAGTACAGTAAATGAAAAACTGTTTTTT.

The chain uses TRBV7-2 and TRBJ2-3; TRBD1 matches at 7 bases. V trimming: 5 bases; J trimming: 4 bases; junction bases outside the gene matches: 6. Germline V lookup: CDR1 SGHTA, CDR2 FQGNSA. The CDR3 spans 14 residues. CDR3: CASSADRVPDTQYF. In DNA form, the CDR3 reads TGTGCCAGCAGCGCCGACAGGGTCCCAGATACGCAGTATTTT.